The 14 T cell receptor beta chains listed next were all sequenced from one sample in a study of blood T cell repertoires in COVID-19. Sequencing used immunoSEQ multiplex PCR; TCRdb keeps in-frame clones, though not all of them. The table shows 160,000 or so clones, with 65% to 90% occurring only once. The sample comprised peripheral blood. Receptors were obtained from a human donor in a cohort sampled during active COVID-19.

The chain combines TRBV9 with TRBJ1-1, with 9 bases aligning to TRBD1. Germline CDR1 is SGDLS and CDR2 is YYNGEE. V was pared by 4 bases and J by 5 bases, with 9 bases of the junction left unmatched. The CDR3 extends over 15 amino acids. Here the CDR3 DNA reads TGTGCCAGCAGCTCCCAGGGACAGGGAAGTACTGAAGCTTTCTTT. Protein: CASSSQGQGSTEAFF.

CDR3 DNA sequence: TGCGCCAGCAGCTTGGCGTGGACAGACTCCTACGAGCAGTACTTC. Translated, it gives CASSLAWTDSYEQYF. The chain has TRBV5-1 and TRBJ2-7, with TRBD1 as a possible D gene (6 bases). Germline loops: CDR1 SGHRS, CDR2 YFSETQ. CDR3 size: 15 residues. Deletions cut 0 bases from V and 0 bases from J, with 10 bases between.

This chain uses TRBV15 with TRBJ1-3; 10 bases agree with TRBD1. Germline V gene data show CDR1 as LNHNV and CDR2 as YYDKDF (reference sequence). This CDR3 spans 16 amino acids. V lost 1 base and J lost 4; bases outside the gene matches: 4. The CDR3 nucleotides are TGTGCCACCAGCAGAGGGGACAGGGGTGGAGGAAACACCATATATTTT. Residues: CATSRGDRGGGNTIYF.

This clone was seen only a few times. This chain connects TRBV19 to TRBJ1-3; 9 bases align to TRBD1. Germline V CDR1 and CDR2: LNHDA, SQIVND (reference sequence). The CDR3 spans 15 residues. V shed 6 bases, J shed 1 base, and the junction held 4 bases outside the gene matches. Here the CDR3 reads CASRLDRGSGNTIYF. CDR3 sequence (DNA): TGTGCCAGTAGGCTGGACAGGGGTTCTGGAAACACCATATATTTT.

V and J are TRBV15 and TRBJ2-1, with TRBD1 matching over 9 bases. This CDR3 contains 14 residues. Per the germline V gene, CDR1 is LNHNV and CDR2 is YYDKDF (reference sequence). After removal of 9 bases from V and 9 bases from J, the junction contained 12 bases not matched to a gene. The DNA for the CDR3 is TGTGCCACAAACAGTGGACAGGGGTTTGGTGAGCAGTTCTTC. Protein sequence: CATNSGQGFGEQFF.

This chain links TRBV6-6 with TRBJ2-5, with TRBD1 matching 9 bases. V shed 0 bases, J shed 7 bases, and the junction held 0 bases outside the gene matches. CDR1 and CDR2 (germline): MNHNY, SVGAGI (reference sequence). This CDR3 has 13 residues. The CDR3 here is CASSYSTGGTQYF. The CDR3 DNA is TGTGCCAGCAGTTACTCGACAGGGGGGACCCAGTACTTC.

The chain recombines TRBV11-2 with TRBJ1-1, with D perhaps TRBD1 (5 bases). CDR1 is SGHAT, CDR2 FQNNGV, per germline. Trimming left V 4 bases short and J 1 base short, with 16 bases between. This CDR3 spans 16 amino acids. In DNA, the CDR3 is TGTGCCAGCAGCTCCTACCAGGGCAGGGCGAACACTGAAGCTTTCTTT. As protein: CASSSYQGRANTEAFF.

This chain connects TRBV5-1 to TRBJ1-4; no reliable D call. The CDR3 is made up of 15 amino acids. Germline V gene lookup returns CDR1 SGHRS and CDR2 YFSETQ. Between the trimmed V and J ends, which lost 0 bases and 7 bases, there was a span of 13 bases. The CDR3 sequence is CASSLGTTGSEKLFF. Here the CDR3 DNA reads TGCGCCAGCAGCTTGGGGACGACGGGGTCTGAAAAACTGTTTTTT.

The CDR3 DNA is TGTGCCACCAGCAGGGATGGAACCGGGACAGGTCTGACTGAAGCTTTCTTT. This encodes CATSRDGTGTGLTEAFF. The chain combines TRBV15 with TRBJ1-1, with 8 bases lining up with TRBD1. The CDR3 sequence is 17 residues long. Germline V CDR1 and CDR2: LNHNV, YYDKDF (reference sequence). V was clipped by 3 bases and J by 5 bases; unmatched bases: 14.

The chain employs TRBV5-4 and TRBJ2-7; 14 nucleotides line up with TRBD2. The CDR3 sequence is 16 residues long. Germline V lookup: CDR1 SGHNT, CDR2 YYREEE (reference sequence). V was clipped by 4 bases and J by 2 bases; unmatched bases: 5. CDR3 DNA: TGTGCCAGCAGCAAAGGGACTAGCGGGGGCCCCTACGAGCAGTACTTC. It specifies CASSKGTSGGPYEQYF.

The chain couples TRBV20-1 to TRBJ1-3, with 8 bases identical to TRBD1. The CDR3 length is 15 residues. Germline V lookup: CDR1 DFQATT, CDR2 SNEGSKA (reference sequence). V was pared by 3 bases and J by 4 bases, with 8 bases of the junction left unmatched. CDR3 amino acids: CSASYRTGLGNTIYF. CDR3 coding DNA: TGCAGTGCTAGTTACAGGACAGGGCTCGGAAACACCATATATTTT.

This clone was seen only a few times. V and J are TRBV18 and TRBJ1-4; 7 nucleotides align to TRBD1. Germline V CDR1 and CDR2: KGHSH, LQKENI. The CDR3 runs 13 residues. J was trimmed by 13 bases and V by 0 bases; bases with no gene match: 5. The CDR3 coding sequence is TGTGCCAGCTCACCACCACAGGGGTCCATACTGTTTTTT. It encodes CASSPPQGSILFF.

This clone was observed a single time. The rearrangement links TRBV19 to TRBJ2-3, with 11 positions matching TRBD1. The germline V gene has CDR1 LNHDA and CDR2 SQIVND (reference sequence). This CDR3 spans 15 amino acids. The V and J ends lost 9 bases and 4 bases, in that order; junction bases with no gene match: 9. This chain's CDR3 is CASARTGGVPDTQYF. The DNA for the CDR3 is TGTGCCAGCGCCCGGACAGGGGGCGTACCAGATACGCAGTATTTT.

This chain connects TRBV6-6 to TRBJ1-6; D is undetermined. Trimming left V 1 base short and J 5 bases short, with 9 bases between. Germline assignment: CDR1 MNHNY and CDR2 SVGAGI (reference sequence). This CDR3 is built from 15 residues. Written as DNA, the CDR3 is TGTGCCAGCAGTTACTTTGGCGGGAATAATTCACCCCTCCACTTT. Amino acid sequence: CASSYFGGNNSPLHF.